Described below is a single T cell receptor beta chain sequence and its context. This entry comes from a study of OX40 agonist ivuxolimab in advanced cancers. Sequencing was performed with immunoSEQ multiplex PCR; in TCRdb, only in-frame clones are kept and a portion is missing. The profile covers approximately 58,000 clones, with roughly 84% appearing a single time and 4% to 5.5% taken by the ten largest. The V end lost 6 bases, the J end lost 4 bases, and 4 bases lay between the germline ends. CDR3 length: 11 amino acids. CDR1 is SGHTA and CDR2 is FQGTGA in the germline V gene. Sequenced here: CD4+ or CD8+ T cells sorted from blood, sampled in a trial of the OX40 agonist ivuxolimab. The clonotype was recovered from an adult with an advanced solid tumor such as melanoma, head and neck, liver or kidney cancer. J is TRBJ1-5 and V is TRBV7-3, with D unresolved. The chain's CDR3 is CASSLNQPQHF. The CDR3, as DNA: TGTGCCAGCAGTCTAAATCAGCCCCAGCATTTT.